This T cell receptor (beta chain) comes out of a study of blood T cell repertoires in COVID-19. Germline V gene sequence: CDR1 SGHTA, CDR2 FQGTGA. The CDR3 consists of 17 residues. V was pared by 5 bases and J by 0 bases, with 8 bases of the junction left unmatched. As processed by the authors: Scientists estimated how many nucleated cells there were by amplifying reference gene primers. Repertoires were generated with immunoSEQ multiplex PCR, while TCRdb's copy carries only in-frame clones and drops some. That table furnishes V, J and clone size, whereas the DNA furnished D and trimming. Altogether 85,000 to 95,000 clones are present, roughly 90% being singletons, with the ten largest covering over 15%.

The chain combines TRBV7-3 with TRBJ2-2; 8 bases agree with TRBD2. The receptor was derived from an elderly woman with acute or convalescent COVID-19. Material: peripheral blood. The CDR3 loop is CASSLTPGLANTGELFF. CDR3 sequence (DNA): TGTGCCAGCAGCCTCACCCCGGGACTAGCGAACACCGGGGAGCTGTTTTTT.